One and the same sample provided the 29 T cell receptor beta chains below, sequenced in a study of T cell repertoires in cytomegalovirus infection. TCRdb re-analysed the reads in MiXCR, keeping a single row per CDR3 protein. The data hold some 940,000 distinct CDR3 sequences, with roughly a third observed a single time. Their antigen targets remain unknown. Material: cultured CD8+ T cells from PBMCs, obtained from culture after CMV antigen stimulation. The receptors here all came from a human donor in good health (CMV status not recorded). Some clones in this sample may be carry-over from other donors' samples.

This chain links TRBV27 with TRBJ1-1; D remains ambiguous. The V end was cut by 5 bases, the J end by 0 bases, with 16 bases between. The CDR3 is 16 amino acids. Germline CDR1 MNHEY, CDR2 SMNVEV (reference sequence). The chain's CDR3 is CASSSDPMGLNTEAFF. Written as DNA, the CDR3 is TGTGCCAGCAGTAGCGACCCAATGGGGTTGAACACTGAAGCTTTCTTT.

This clonotype was counted between two and nine times. The chain recombines TRBV6-6 with TRBJ2-7; 10 positions agree with TRBD1. The CDR3 has 15 amino acids. Germline lookup yields CDR1 MNHNY and CDR2 SVGAGI (reference sequence). J was trimmed by 0 bases and V by 6 bases; bases with no gene match: 5. As DNA, the CDR3 is TGTGCCAGCAGCTGGGGACAGGGGAGCTCCTACGAGCAGTACTTC. This translates into CASSWGQGSSYEQYF.

Only a few counts were recorded for this clonotype. V and J are TRBV6-5 and TRBJ1-2; perhaps TRBD1 as D (6 bases). V gave up 0 bases and J gave up 3 bases, with 11 bases separating them. Germline V gives CDR1 MNHEY, CDR2 SVGAGI. The CDR3 has 15 residues. The CDR3 spells CASSYSSGDHYGYTF. CDR3 DNA sequence: TGTGCCAGCAGTTACTCGTCAGGGGACCACTATGGCTACACCTTC.

CDR3 in DNA: TGTGCCAGCAGTGACGAGGGCACTCAGTATTTT. Protein: CASSDEGTQYF. The chain couples TRBV6-4 to TRBJ2-3; a weak D match, TRBD2 (5 bases). CDR3 size: 11 residues. Germline loops: CDR1 MRHNA, CDR2 SNTAGT. V was clipped by 2 bases and J by 12 bases, with 9 bases between them.

The sample holds many counts of this clonotype. This chain's CDR3 is CASSLAPGQTNTEAFF. As DNA, the CDR3 is TGTGCCAGCAGCTTAGCGCCGGGACAGACGAACACTGAAGCTTTCTTT. V and J are TRBV7-9 and TRBJ1-1, with TRBD1 matching over 7 bases. V dropped 0 bases and J dropped 1; count of bases not matched to a gene: 5. CDR3 length: 16 residues. Germline V gene data show CDR1 as SEHNR and CDR2 as FQNEAQ (reference sequence).

This clonotype was found many times. The chain joins TRBV7-2 to TRBJ2-5, with no clear D. CDR3 size: 14 residues. Trimming removed 1 base at V and 3 bases at J, with 9 bases between. Germline V gene lookup returns CDR1 SGHTA and CDR2 FQGNSA. CDR3 in amino acids: CASSLVTLKETQYF. Here the CDR3 DNA reads TGTGCCAGCAGCTTAGTTACCCTTAAAGAGACCCAGTACTTC.

V usage is TRBV12-3 or TRBV12-4 and J usage is TRBJ2-4; D could derive from TRBD1 or TRBD2 (6 bases each). V lost 3 bases and J 0 bases, leaving 12 bases between the germline ends. This CDR3 has 16 residues. The CDR3 loop reads CASSLVRGVAKNIQYF. Written as DNA, the CDR3 is TGTGCCAGCAGTTTGGTGAGGGGGGTAGCCAAAAACATTCAGTACTTC.

This clonotype appeared a few times. V usage is TRBV4-3 and J usage is TRBJ2-5; D ambiguous. The germline V gene encodes CDR1 LGHNA and CDR2 YSLEER. Trimming took off 6 bases at V and 3 bases at J, with 29 bases between the two ends. This CDR3 has 19 amino acids. The DNA of the CDR3 is TGCGCCAGCAGTCGAACCCTGAGCCGGTACGGCCGGAACGAAGAGACCCAGTACTTC. It codes for CASSRTLSRYGRNEETQYF.

The chain couples TRBV7-9 to TRBJ2-3; the match to TRBD2 covers 10 bases. This CDR3 contains 18 residues. V dropped 1 base and J dropped 0; count of bases not matched to a gene: 7. The germline gives CDR1 SEHNR, CDR2 FQNEAQ (reference sequence). CDR3: CASSLGHGLAASTDTQYF. DNA for the CDR3: TGTGCCAGCAGCTTAGGTCATGGACTAGCGGCTAGCACAGATACGCAGTATTTT.

DNA of the CDR3: TGTGCCAGCAGCGTAAATCTCGCGCGGGGTGAAGCTTTCTTT. It codes for CASSVNLARGEAFF. This chain uses TRBV9 with TRBJ1-1; D is unresolved. Germline loops: CDR1 SGDLS, CDR2 YYNGEE. This CDR3 has 14 amino acids. V was clipped by 1 base and J by 7 bases, with 14 bases between them. Full variable domain (rest looked up from reference TRBV9 and TRBJ1-1): DSGVTQTPKHLITATGQRVTLRCSPRSGDLSVYWYQQSLDQGLQFLIQYYNGEERAKGNILERFSAQQFPDLHSELNLSSLELGDSALYFCASSVNLARGEAFFGQGTRLTVV.

A few counts support this clonotype. The chain recombines TRBV12-3 or TRBV12-4 with TRBJ2-1; possibly TRBD1 for D (5 bases). V lost 1 base and J lost 8, with 12 bases in between. CDR3 length equals 14 residues. CDR3 nucleotide sequence: TGTGCCAGCAGTTTAGTTGGGGCTCCCGATGAGCAGTTCTTC. Residues: CASSLVGAPDEQFF.

J is TRBJ2-5 and V is TRBV2; the match to TRBD2 covers 10 bases. V shed 1 base, J shed 7 bases, and the junction held 6 bases outside the gene matches. The germline CDR1 and CDR2 sequences are SNHLY and FYNNEI. This CDR3 comprises 15 residues. The CDR3 is CASSEEKRGGLTQYF. CDR3 nucleotide sequence: TGTGCCAGCAGTGAAGAAAAGCGGGGGGGCCTGACCCAGTACTTC.

V is TRBV4-1 and J is TRBJ2-3, with 9 nucleotides matching TRBD2. This CDR3 comprises 18 residues. V gave up 5 bases and J gave up 4 bases; unmatched junction bases: 16. CDR1 is MGHRA, CDR2 YSYEKL, per germline. CDR3 sequence: CASSSPGPLSGGSDTQYF. Here the CDR3 DNA reads TGCGCCAGCAGCTCCCCCGGCCCCCTTAGCGGGGGCTCAGATACGCAGTATTTT.

This chain uses TRBV7-8 with TRBJ2-7; tentative D call: TRBD2 (6 bases). V lost 4 bases, J lost 4 bases, and 17 bases lay in between. The CDR3 is 15 residues long. The germline V gene has CDR1 SGHVS and CDR2 FQNEAQ. The chain's CDR3 is CASSYEFGGHYEQYV. CDR3 DNA: TGTGCCAGCAGCTACGAGTTTGGAGGGCATTACGAGCAGTACGTC.

A few counts support this clonotype. The chain couples TRBV7-9 to TRBJ2-1; D remains unclear. The CDR3 totals 14 residues. The ends were cut back, 6 bases at V and 9 bases at J, with 18 bases in the middle. The germline V gene encodes CDR1 SEHNR and CDR2 FQNEAQ (reference sequence). The CDR3 DNA reads TGTGCCAGCAGTCCCCAGTCCGTTTTGGGTGAGCAGTTCTTC. Protein: CASSPQSVLGEQFF.

As to this clonotype: Its ends do not fully match the called genes, so a read error is possible. The gene calls are TRBV7-2 and TRBJ1-2; D may be TRBD1 (6 bases). Germline assignment: CDR1 SGHTA and CDR2 FQGNSA. This CDR3 region has 15 residues. The CDR3 bases are TGTGCCAGCGGCTTAGCAGACAGGCGCTACTATGGCTACACCTTC. It codes for CASGLADRRYYGYTF.

The J gene is TRBJ2-7, the V gene TRBV7-9; 10 nucleotides line up with TRBD1. Germline-derived CDR1 and CDR2 are SEHNR and FQNEAQ (reference sequence). This CDR3 comprises 15 residues. Germline trimming cut 3 bases from V and 5 bases from J; bases unmatched to any gene: 7. The CDR3 DNA sequence: TGTGCCAGCAGCTTCCCGGACAGGGGGGACCACGAGCAGTACTTC. Residues: CASSFPDRGDHEQYF.

V and J are TRBV6-5 and TRBJ1-2; no definite D call. V lost 7 bases to trimming and J lost 8 bases, with 14 bases between them. CDR3 size: 12 residues. Germline assignment: CDR1 MNHEY and CDR2 SVGAGI. As DNA, the CDR3 is TGTGCCAGCACCCCGGGAGGTCACGGCTACACCTTC. It encodes CASTPGGHGYTF.

In its sample, this clonotype was seen a few times. The CDR3 nucleotides read TGTGCCAGCAGATTTTGGCTAGCGGAACAAGAGACCCAGTACTTC. It encodes CASRFWLAEQETQYF. The chain recombines TRBV2 with TRBJ2-5, with 7 bases aligning to TRBD2. In germline, CDR1 is SNHLY, CDR2 FYNNEI. J was trimmed by 2 bases and V by 6 bases; bases with no gene match: 9. This CDR3 comprises 15 residues.

This clonotype showed up just a few times. V usage is TRBV27 and J usage is TRBJ2-7; D possibly corresponds to TRBD1 (6 bases). The V gene lost 0 bases and the J gene lost 5 bases, with 11 bases spanning the gap. Germline CDR1 MNHEY, CDR2 SMNVEV (reference sequence). The CDR3 runs to 14 residues. The CDR3 nucleotides are TGTGCCAGCAGTTTATCTACAGGGTCGGACGAGCAGTACTTC. Amino acid sequence: CASSLSTGSDEQYF.

Remarks on this clonotype: Just one base apart from a much larger clone, this may be a read error. The chain has TRBV5-4 and TRBJ2-2; D remains unclear. Germline lookup yields CDR1 SGHNT and CDR2 YYREEE (reference sequence). V lost 2 bases and J lost 7, with 9 bases in between. The CDR3 loop spans 13 amino acids. Written as DNA, the CDR3 is TGTGCCAGCAGCTTTGGGGTGGACGGGGAGCTGTTTTTT. Amino acids: CASSFGVDGELFF.

This chain connects TRBV7-9 to TRBJ2-7; perhaps TRBD1 as D (6 bases). The V end was cut by 6 bases, the J end by 5 bases, with 20 bases between. Germline V gene sequence: CDR1 SEHNR, CDR2 FQNEAQ (reference sequence). CDR3 length: 15 residues. CDR3 sequence: CASSFGGRTTDEQYV. CDR3 coding DNA: TGTGCCAGCAGTTTTGGGGGCCGTACTACCGACGAGCAGTACGTC.

The rearrangement links TRBV5-1 to TRBJ2-2, with D perhaps assigned TRBD1 or TRBD2 (5 bases each). Trimming stripped 4 bases from V and 1 base from J, with 14 bases between. Germline CDR1 reads SGHRS; CDR2 reads YFSETQ. The CDR3 is 16 amino acids. This CDR3 reads CASSPRRGRNTGELFF. As DNA, the CDR3 is TGCGCCAGCAGCCCACGTCGGGGCAGGAACACCGGGGAGCTGTTTTTT.

CDR3 coding DNA: TGTGCCACCAGCACTGGGGACAACCTGAACACTGAAGCTTTCTTT. Protein sequence: CATSTGDNLNTEAFF. This sequence joins TRBV15 and TRBJ1-1, with a weak D call TRBD1 (6 bases). Trimming shortened V by 4 bases and J by 0 bases, and 12 bases separated the two germline ends. The germline CDR1 and CDR2 sequences are LNHNV and YYDKDF (reference sequence). CDR3 length: 15 amino acids.

V is TRBV6-1 and J is TRBJ2-1, with no clear D. V was cut by 3 bases and J by 5 bases, with 23 bases left in between. The CDR3 loop spans 18 amino acids. Germline V gene sequence: CDR1 MNHNS, CDR2 SASEGT. The DNA for the CDR3 is TGTGCCAGCAGTGAGCCCTCCGGTCCCAACCGCCCTAACAATGAGCAGTTCTTC. It encodes CASSEPSGPNRPNNEQFF.

This rearrangement joins TRBV29-1 to TRBJ2-7; the D gene could be TRBD1 or TRBD2 (5 bases each). Trimming cost V 6 bases and J 5 bases, with 11 bases left between them. The CDR3 runs to 11 residues. Germline V gene data show CDR1 as SQVTM and CDR2 as ANQGSEA. The CDR3 nucleotides are TGCAGCGTGCACCTGGGGGACGAGCAGTACTTC. It is translated as CSVHLGDEQYF.

This clonotype was counted a few times. Here the CDR3 reads CASSSYQGTLNQPQHF. CDR3 coding DNA: TGTGCCAGCAGCTCATATCAGGGGACCCTCAATCAGCCCCAGCATTTT. The chain combines TRBV7-9 with TRBJ1-5; perhaps TRBD1 as D (6 bases). Trimming removed 4 bases from V and 3 bases from J, with 16 bases in between. This CDR3 has 16 residues. The V gene's germline CDR1 is SEHNR and CDR2 FQNEAQ (reference sequence).

This clonotype was observed a handful of times. The chain employs TRBV4-3 and TRBJ1-2, with D perhaps TRBD1 (6 bases). Trimming took off 0 bases at V and 4 bases at J, with 9 bases between the two ends. Germline V gene lookup returns CDR1 LGHNA and CDR2 YSLEER. The CDR3 runs 14 residues. The CDR3, as DNA: TGCGCCAGCAGCCAAGATTCGGACAGCTATGGCTACACCTTC. Amino acid sequence: CASSQDSDSYGYTF.

This sequence joins TRBV28 and TRBJ2-3; the D gene is possibly TRBD1 (6 bases). Trimming cost V 5 bases and J 6 bases, with 18 bases left between them. This CDR3 spans 15 amino acids. The germline CDR1 and CDR2 sequences are MDHEN and SYDVKM. DNA of the CDR3: TGTGCCAGCAGTCTCCCAGGGGCCGGGTCCGATACGCAGTATTTT. Encoded protein: CASSLPGAGSDTQYF.